The source of this TCR beta chain is a study of blood T cell repertoires in COVID-19. Overall study context: COVID-19 samples, acute and convalescent, were from the United States, Italy and Spain. Nucleic acid was either cDNA or gDNA, and it came from T cells, B-cell-depleted T cells, or PBMCs.

Methods used by the authors: From reference gene primer amplification, estimates of nucleated cell counts were derived. Profiled with immunoSEQ multiplex PCR; TCRdb holds only in-frame clones, not every one. The DNA was the basis for D and trimming; V, J and clone size are from that table. The sample consists of 70,000 or so clones, 70% to 80% of them appearing once. Trimming removed 0 bases from V and 0 bases from J, with 9 bases in between. The germline V gene encodes CDR1 SGDLS and CDR2 YYNGEE. This CDR3 comprises 15 residues. The clonotype comes from a human donor in a cohort sampled during active COVID-19. Source material: peripheral blood. This rearrangement joins TRBV9 to TRBJ1-1; possibly TRBD1 for D (6 bases). CDR3 region: CASSVGQVMNTEAFF. The CDR3 DNA reads as TGTGCCAGCAGCGTAGGACAGGTAATGAACACTGAAGCTTTCTTT.